One and the same sample provided the 2 T cell receptor beta chains below, sequenced in a study of blood T cell repertoires in COVID-19. Assay: immunoSEQ multiplex PCR; the TCRdb copy retains only in-frame clones and omits some. Of 150,000 to 200,000 clones listed, around 87% are singletons. Sequenced: PBMCs or T cells enriched from blood (not recorded which). All receptors come from a woman between 45 and 60 years old who had recovered from COVID-19.

The chain combines TRBV6-5 with TRBJ1-3; D is unclear. Germline-derived CDR1 and CDR2 are MNHEY and SVGAGI. The CDR3 has 14 amino acids. Trimming shortened V by 6 bases and J by 3 bases, and 12 bases separated the two germline ends. CDR3 in amino acids: CASSFQISGNTIYF. CDR3 sequence (DNA): TGTGCCAGCAGCTTCCAGATAAGTGGAAACACCATATATTTT.

A few counts support this clone. This rearrangement joins TRBV7-9 to TRBJ2-1; 8 bases map to TRBD2. The V gene's germline CDR1 is SEHNR and CDR2 FQNEAQ (reference sequence). The V segment lost 2 bases and the J segment 12 bases; nucleotides outside the gene matches: 6. This CDR3 comprises 13 residues. The CDR3 DNA sequence: TGTGCCAGCAGCTTACAGCGGGGGAGGGGGCAGTTCTTC. Residues: CASSLQRGRGQFF.